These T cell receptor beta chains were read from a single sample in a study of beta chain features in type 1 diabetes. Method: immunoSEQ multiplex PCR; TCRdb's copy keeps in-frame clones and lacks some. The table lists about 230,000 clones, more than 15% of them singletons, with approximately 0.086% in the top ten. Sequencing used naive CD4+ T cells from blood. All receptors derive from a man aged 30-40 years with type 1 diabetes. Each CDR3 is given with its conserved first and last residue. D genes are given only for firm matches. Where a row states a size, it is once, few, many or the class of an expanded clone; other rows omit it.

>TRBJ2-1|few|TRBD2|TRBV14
TGTGCCAGCAGCCAACTAGCGGGGGTATACAATGAGCAGTTCTTC
CASSQLAGVYNEQFF
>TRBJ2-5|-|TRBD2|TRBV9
TGTGCCAGCAGCCCCAAGCGGGGTCCGGAGACCCAGTACTTC
CASSPKRGPETQYF
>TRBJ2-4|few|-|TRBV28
TGTGCCGGAGGCCCGGCGGAGGAAAACATTCAGTACTTC
CAGGPAEENIQYF
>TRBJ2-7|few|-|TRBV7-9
TGTGCCAGCAGCCCCTCCGCCGCCGAGCAGTACTTC
CASSPSAAEQYF
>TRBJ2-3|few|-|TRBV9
TGTGCCAGCAGCTCCCTGGGCCAACCGGGCGATACGCAGTATTTT
CASSSLGQPGDTQYF
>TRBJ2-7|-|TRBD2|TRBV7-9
TGTGCCAGCAGCTTACCGTCTAGCGGACCCTACGAGCAGTACTTC
CASSLPSSGPYEQYF
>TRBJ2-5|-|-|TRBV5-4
TGTGCCAGCAGCTTGGGCCAGGTCGCGGAGACCCAGTACTTC
CASSLGQVAETQYF
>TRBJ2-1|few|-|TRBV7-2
TGTGCCAGCAGCTTTCCACTAGGCGATGAGCAGTTCTTC
CASSFPLGDEQFF
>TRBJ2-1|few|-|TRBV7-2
TGTGCCAGCAGCTCAGCTGGGTCCTACAATGAGCAGTTCTTC
CASSSAGSYNEQFF
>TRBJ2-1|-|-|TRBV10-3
TGTGCCATCAGTGAATACAATGAGCAGTTCTTC
CAISEYNEQFF
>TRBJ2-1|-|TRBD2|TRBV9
TGTGCCAGCAGCGTAGTAGCGGGAGGCAATGAGCAGTTCTTC
CASSVVAGGNEQFF
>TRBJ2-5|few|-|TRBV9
TGTGCCAGCAGCGTCCGGGACCGAGAGACCCAGTACTTC
CASSVRDRETQYF
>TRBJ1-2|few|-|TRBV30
TGTGCCTGGAGTGACTGGACGCTCGGCTATGGCTACACCTTC
CAWSDWTLGYGYTF
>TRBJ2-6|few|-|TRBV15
TGTGCCACCAGCACGGAGGTGGTTAGCTCTGGGGCCAACGTCCTGACTTTC
CATSTEVVSSGANVLTF
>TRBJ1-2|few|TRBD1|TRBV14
TGTGCCAGCAGTTCAAATGTGGGACAGGGGATCTATGGCTACACCTTC
CASSSNVGQGIYGYTF
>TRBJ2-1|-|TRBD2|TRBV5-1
TGCGCCAGCAGCTTCCGCGGACTAGCGGGAGACTACAATGAGCAGTTCTTC
CASSFRGLAGDYNEQFF
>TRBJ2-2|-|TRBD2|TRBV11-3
TGTGCCAGCAGCTCTCCCGGACTAGCGGGAACCGGGGAGCTGTTTTTT
CASSSPGLAGTGELFF